These 14 T cell receptor beta chains were all obtained from the same sample, sequenced in a study of OX40 agonist ivuxolimab in advanced cancers. Here immunoSEQ multiplex PCR was the method, and the copy in TCRdb shows in-frame clones only, minus some. The sample yields about 83,000 clones, 65% to 85% seen once. The specimen was CD4+ or CD8+ T cells sorted from blood, collected in a trial of the OX40 agonist ivuxolimab. The receptor set was obtained from an adult with an advanced solid tumor such as melanoma, head and neck, liver or kidney cancer.

This clone was detected many times. The chain employs TRBV7-9 and TRBJ2-1; 8 bases are a match to TRBD1. The length of the CDR3 is 13 residues. The trim removed 4 bases at V and 9 bases at J, leaving 5 bases unmatched. Germline CDR1 SEHNR, CDR2 FQNEAQ (reference sequence). CDR3 sequence: CASSWTGQGEQFF. The CDR3 DNA reads as TGTGCCAGCAGCTGGACAGGGCAGGGTGAGCAGTTCTTC. Drawing the rest from reference TRBV7-9 and TRBJ2-1, the complete variable domain is DTGVSQNPRHKITKRGQNVTFRCDPISEHNRLYWYRQTLGQGPEFLTYFQNEAQLEKSRLLSDRFSAERPKGSFSTLEIQRTEQGDSAMYLCASSWTGQGEQFFGPGTRLTVL.

This clone has a handful of counts. The chain recombines TRBV29-1 with TRBJ1-2, with D maybe TRBD1 (5 bases). V was pared by 4 bases and J by 2 bases, with 11 bases between. Looked up from germline, CDR1 is SQVTM and CDR2 is ANQGSEA. The CDR3 sequence is 13 residues long. As DNA, the CDR3 is TGCAGCGTTGTACTGGGGACGAACTATGGCTACACCTTC. This sequence encodes CSVVLGTNYGYTF. Drawing the rest from reference TRBV29-1 and TRBJ1-2, the complete variable domain is SAVISQKPSRDICQRGTSLTIQCQVDSQVTMMFWYRQQPGQSLTLIATANQGSEATYESGFVIDKFPISRPNLTFSTLTVSNMSPEDSSIYLCSVVLGTNYGYTFGSGTRLTVV.

The V call is TRBV11-2, the J call TRBJ2-2, with no clear D. The CDR3 totals 13 residues. Germline V gene data show CDR1 as SGHAT and CDR2 as FQNNGV. V dropped 5 bases and J dropped 6 bases, with 10 bases sitting between them. For the CDR3, the DNA is TGTGCCAGCAGCAATGGAAGGTCCGGGGAGCTGTTTTTT. This codes for CASSNGRSGELFF.

The chain employs TRBV6-4 and TRBJ2-1; D may be TRBD2 (5 bases). CDR3 length equals 13 residues. The germline gives CDR1 MRHNA, CDR2 SNTAGT. V was pared by 3 bases and J by 6 bases, with 9 bases between. CDR3 sequence reads: CASSEEGLNEQFF. The CDR3 DNA reads TGTGCCAGCAGTGAAGAGGGCCTCAATGAGCAGTTCTTC.

This clone showed up just once. The V gene is TRBV19, the J gene TRBJ1-3, with D tentatively TRBD1 (5 bases). The germline V gene encodes CDR1 LNHDA and CDR2 SQIVND (reference sequence). V dropped 3 bases and J dropped 0 bases, with 12 bases sitting between them. The CDR3 sequence is 16 residues long. The CDR3 DNA reads TGTGCCAGTAGTATTCTGGACACCTCCTCTGGAAACACCATATATTTT. Amino acids: CASSILDTSSGNTIYF.

This clone has only one observation. The CDR3 DNA reads as TGTGCCAGCACGAGCGGGGGCTACTACAATGAGCAGTTCTTC. Its translation is CASTSGGYYNEQFF. The chain uses TRBV27 and TRBJ2-1, with 8 nucleotides matching TRBD2. The V and J ends lost 7 bases and 3 bases, in that order; junction bases with no gene match: 5. The CDR3 runs to 14 residues. Germline V gene sequence: CDR1 MNHEY, CDR2 SMNVEV (reference sequence).

V gene TRBV5-6 combines with J gene TRBJ1-3, with D uncertain. The CDR3 covers 15 residues. In germline, CDR1 is SGHDT, CDR2 YYEEEE. V was cut by 0 bases and J by 0 bases, with 7 bases left in between. CDR3 protein: CASSLGFYSGNTIYF. Here the CDR3 DNA reads TGTGCCAGCAGCTTGGGATTCTACTCTGGAAACACCATATATTTT.

The chain carries TRBV18 and TRBJ2-7, with D possibly being TRBD1 or TRBD2 (5 bases each). The germline V gene has CDR1 KGHSH and CDR2 LQKENI. The V gene lost 0 bases and the J gene lost 1 base, with 10 bases spanning the gap. The CDR3 length is 15 residues. DNA of the CDR3: TGTGCCAGCTCACCACCGGCAGGGAGATCCTACGAGCAGTACTTC. As protein: CASSPPAGRSYEQYF.

The rearrangement uses TRBV7-9 and TRBJ2-2, with a tentative D call TRBD2 (5 bases). CDR3 size: 13 residues. V lost 8 bases to trimming and J lost 1 base, with 8 bases between them. Germline CDR1 reads SEHNR; CDR2 reads FQNEAQ (reference sequence). The CDR3 DNA reads TGTGCCAGCCGAGGACTGAACACCGGGGAGCTGTTTTTT. This encodes CASRGLNTGELFF.

The rearrangement uses TRBV2 and TRBJ1-5; D not resolved. The V gene's germline CDR1 is SNHLY and CDR2 FYNNEI. V was cut by 5 bases and J by 4 bases, with 12 bases left in between. This CDR3 has 14 residues. In DNA form, the CDR3 reads TGTGCCAGCAGTAAGGCCCTCTCGAATCAGCCCCAGCATTTT. Protein sequence: CASSKALSNQPQHF. Full variable domain (remainder filled in from reference TRBV2 and TRBJ1-5): EPEVTQTPSHQVTQMGQEVILRCVPISNHLYFYWYRQILGQKVEFLVSFYNNEISEKSEIFDDQFSVERPDGSNFTLKIRSTKLEDSAMYFCASSKALSNQPQHFGDGTRLSIL.

The chain has TRBV7-8 and TRBJ1-1; D unresolved. Germline-derived CDR1 and CDR2 are SGHVS and FQNEAQ. The CDR3 extends over 13 amino acids. V was pared by 5 bases and J by 4 bases, with 11 bases between. The CDR3: CASSPLEVTEAFF. The CDR3 region has the DNA TGTGCCAGCAGCCCCCTGGAAGTCACTGAAGCTTTCTTT. Looking up the rest from reference TRBV7-8 and TRBJ1-1 gives the full variable domain: GAGVSQSPRYKVAKRGQDVALRCDPISGHVSLFWYQQALGQGPEFLTYFQNEAQLDKSGLPSDRFFAERPEGSVSTLKIQRTQQEDSAVYLCASSPLEVTEAFFGQGTRLTVV.

The V gene is TRBV5-1, the J gene TRBJ2-6; TRBD1 is a possible D gene (5 bases). This CDR3 spans 17 amino acids. The V end lost 4 bases, the J end lost 0 bases, and 14 bases lay between the germline ends. CDR1 and CDR2 from the germline V gene are SGHRS and YFSETQ. The chain's CDR3 is CASSPRQGNSGANVLTF. CDR3 sequence (DNA): TGCGCCAGCAGCCCCCGCCAGGGTAACTCTGGGGCCAACGTCCTGACTTTC. Combining the CDR3 with reference TRBV5-1 and TRBJ2-6 gives the whole variable domain KAGVTQTPRYLIKTRGQQVTLSCSPISGHRSVSWYQQTPGQGLQFLFEYFSETQRNKGNFPGRFSGRQFSNSRSEMNVSTLELGDSALYLCASSPRQGNSGANVLTFGAGSRLTVL.

The chain is built from TRBV30 and TRBJ1-1; unclear D gene. CDR3 length: 13 amino acids. The germline gives CDR1 GTSNPN, CDR2 SVGIG (reference sequence). Trimming left V 0 bases short and J 5 bases short, with 10 bases between. The CDR3 loop reads CAWSVNVGTEAFF. The CDR3 DNA is TGTGCCTGGAGTGTAAATGTGGGAACTGAAGCTTTCTTT.

The chain couples TRBV9 to TRBJ2-2, with TRBD1 matching over 9 bases. V shed 7 bases, J shed 5 bases, and the junction held 12 bases outside the gene matches. The CDR3 length is 16 residues. Looked up from germline, CDR1 is SGDLS and CDR2 is YYNGEE. The CDR3 region has the DNA TGTGCCAGCGGGGCCCGGGGACAGGGACGAACCGGGGAGCTGTTTTTT. It codes for CASGARGQGRTGELFF. Based on the CDR3 plus reference TRBV9 and TRBJ2-2, the full variable domain is DSGVTQTPKHLITATGQRVTLRCSPRSGDLSVYWYQQSLDQGLQFLIQYYNGEERAKGNILERFSAQQFPDLHSELNLSSLELGDSALYFCASGARGQGRTGELFFGEGSRLTVL.